The 9 T cell receptor beta chains below all came from one sample that was sequenced in a study of T cell responses to AZD1222 COVID-19 vaccine. Produced via immunoSEQ multiplex PCR; TCRdb's table is partial and in-frame only. In the table there are 130,000 to 150,000 clones, 80% to 90% of which are singletons. Sequenced here: peripheral blood, sampled on day 0 of AZD1222 vaccination. Receptors originate from an adult in good health.

This rearrangement joins TRBV19 to TRBJ1-4; D remains ambiguous. The CDR3 sequence is 13 residues long. Germline V gene sequence: CDR1 LNHDA, CDR2 SQIVND (reference sequence). Trimming left V 9 bases short and J 4 bases short, with 12 bases between. The CDR3, as DNA: TGTGCCAGGGCTCGGACCTTTAATGAAAAACTGTTTTTT. Translated: CARARTFNEKLFF.

The chain couples TRBV5-1 to TRBJ2-7; 10 bases are a match to TRBD1. Germline V gene data show CDR1 as SGHRS and CDR2 as YFSETQ. The CDR3 runs 15 residues. The J segment lost 2 bases and the V segment lost 4 bases, leaving 6 bases of the junction unmatched. The CDR3 DNA reads as TGCGCCAGCAGCCGTACGGACAGGGGGACCTACGAGCAGTACTTC. Its protein is CASSRTDRGTYEQYF.

The rearrangement uses TRBV2 and TRBJ2-5, with D perhaps given as TRBD1 or TRBD2 (5 bases each). Germline V lookup: CDR1 SNHLY, CDR2 FYNNEI. The ends were cut back, 5 bases at V and 4 bases at J, with 14 bases in the middle. The CDR3 runs to 14 residues. In nucleotides, the CDR3 is TGTGCCAGCAGTTCCCTTGGGACGCGAGAGACCCAGTACTTC. Its protein product is CASSSLGTRETQYF.

This clone was observed a single time. The CDR3 spells CASSGESTGANVLTF. CDR3 DNA sequence: TGTGCCAGTAGTGGAGAAAGTACTGGGGCCAACGTCCTGACTTTC. The chain couples TRBV19 to TRBJ2-6; D not resolved. This CDR3 region has 15 residues. V was trimmed by 5 bases and J by 2 bases, leaving 10 bases between them. Per the germline V gene, CDR1 is LNHDA and CDR2 is SQIVND (reference sequence).

The chain couples TRBV2 to TRBJ2-3, with 13 bases that match TRBD2. J lost 5 bases, V lost 6 bases, and 2 bases had no gene match. This CDR3 comprises 14 residues. The germline CDR1 and CDR2 sequences are SNHLY and FYNNEI. The CDR3 here is CASSTSGGGDTQYF. DNA of the CDR3: TGTGCCAGCAGCACTAGCGGGGGGGGAGATACGCAGTATTTT.

The gene calls are TRBV4-1 and TRBJ1-2, with 12 positions matching TRBD1. J was trimmed by 7 bases and V by 6 bases; bases with no gene match: 12. The CDR3 covers 16 residues. Per germline, CDR1 MGHRA and CDR2 YSYEKL. The CDR3 spells CASSGHPGTGGFGYTF. The DNA of the CDR3 is TGCGCCAGCAGTGGACACCCTGGGACAGGGGGCTTTGGCTACACCTTC.

The chain is built from TRBV9 and TRBJ2-3, with TRBD2 matching 15 bases. CDR1 and CDR2 (germline): SGDLS, YYNGEE. The trim removed 2 bases at V and 4 bases at J, leaving 5 bases unmatched. The CDR3 consists of 17 residues. CDR3 sequence reads: CASSVGTSGRTADTQYF. CDR3 bases: TGTGCCAGCAGCGTCGGGACTAGCGGGAGGACCGCAGATACGCAGTATTTT.

This clone has just a few counts. This rearrangement joins TRBV7-2 to TRBJ2-7; the match to TRBD2 covers 12 bases. The CDR3 has 14 residues. The ends lost 5 bases at V and 5 bases at J; junction bases unmatched: 4. Per germline, CDR1 SGHTA and CDR2 FQGNSA. DNA of the CDR3: TGTGCCAGCAGCCACCTAGCGGGAGGGAACGAGCAGTACTTC. It yields the protein CASSHLAGGNEQYF.

This sequence joins TRBV6-5 and TRBJ1-2; D remains ambiguous. V was cut by 2 bases and J by 5 bases, with 15 bases left in between. This CDR3 region has 15 residues. CDR1 is MNHEY, CDR2 SVGAGI, per germline. The CDR3 DNA is TGTGCCAGCAGTTACGTCAATACAGCCTCATATGGCTACACCTTC. Protein sequence: CASSYVNTASYGYTF.